The T cell receptor beta chain under discussion was sequenced for a study of human T cells and chemical hapten exposure. On the study more broadly: The variation in per-sample TCR yields arose mainly from small differences in pooled library volumes. General study findings and limits: Compared with pre-sensitization or healthy control sets, expanded TCRs clustered more.

TCRdb re-called the RACE reads with MiXCR, one entry per CDR3 protein. Of under 400,000 distinct CDR3 sequences in the sample, approximately 5% were seen once. This clonotype was counted ten times or more. The antigen remains undetermined. The time point is: pre-sensitization, week 0. Treatment specified: therapeutic diphenylcyclopropenone sensitization with weekly scalp DPC. Donors, patients with alopecia ranging from 18 to 70 years old and judged suitable for DPC, provided samples. The TCR comes from a woman in her forties or fifties with alopecia areata. Some clones in this sample may be carry-over from other donors' samples. The sample consisted of whole blood, taken in connection with sensitization to the hapten diphenylcyclopropenone (DPC).

The CDR3 reads CASSYGRGRTQYF. CDR3 DNA sequence: TGTGCCAGCAGTTACGGGCGGGGCCGTACGCAGTATTTT. V gene TRBV6-5 combines with J gene TRBJ2-3; D may be TRBD2 (6 bases). Trimming cost V 2 bases and J 8 bases, with 11 bases left between them. Germline V gene data show CDR1 as MNHEY and CDR2 as SVGAGI. The CDR3 sequence is 13 residues long.